One and the same sample provided the 18 T cell receptor beta chains below, sequenced in a study of OX40 agonist ivuxolimab in advanced cancers. Assay used: immunoSEQ multiplex PCR; TCRdb lists only in-frame clones, some missing. The table includes tens of thousands of clones, roughly nine tenths detected once. This specimen consisted of CD4+ or CD8+ T cells sorted from blood, obtained in a trial of the OX40 agonist ivuxolimab. The source is an adult with an advanced solid tumor such as melanoma, head and neck, liver or kidney cancer.

The rearrangement links TRBV7-9 to TRBJ2-7; 7 bases match TRBD1. The CDR3 contains 15 residues. Trimming at V came to 0 bases and at J to 2 bases, leaving 4 bases not matched to a gene. Germline-derived CDR1 and CDR2 are SEHNR and FQNEAQ (reference sequence). The CDR3 region is CASSLAVDRAYEQYF. CDR3 DNA: TGTGCCAGCAGCTTAGCGGTTGACAGGGCCTACGAGCAGTACTTC.

The chain combines TRBV10-2 with TRBJ2-2, with unresolved D. Germline values: CDR1 WSHSY, CDR2 SAAADI. Trimming shortened V by 2 bases and J by 7 bases, and 2 bases separated the two germline ends. The CDR3 totals 11 residues. The CDR3 protein is CASSEGGELFF. The CDR3 DNA follows: TGCGCCAGCAGTGAGGGCGGGGAGCTGTTTTTT.

This clone appeared once. CDR3 DNA sequence: TGTGCCAGCAGTCTGACAGGAGGAAACACCATATATTTT. It yields the protein CASSLTGGNTIYF. This chain uses TRBV27 with TRBJ1-3; perhaps TRBD1 as D (6 bases). The CDR3 is made up of 13 amino acids. Germline CDR1 MNHEY, CDR2 SMNVEV (reference sequence). The V end was cut by 5 bases, the J end by 4 bases, with 9 bases between.

The chain couples TRBV13 to TRBJ2-5; D is perhaps TRBD2 (6 bases). The CDR3 is 14 residues long. CDR1 and CDR2 (germline): PRHDT, FYEKMQ (reference sequence). V was trimmed by 2 bases and J by 5 bases, leaving 12 bases between them. The CDR3 here is CASSLWGSGETQYF. The CDR3 nucleotides are TGTGCCAGCAGCTTATGGGGCAGCGGGGAGACCCAGTACTTC.

This clone was counted between two and nine times. The V call is TRBV12-1, the J call TRBJ1-2; the table calls TRBD1, which could not be checked here. TRBV12-1 is deemed a pseudogene. The CDR3 covers 13 residues. Here the CDR3 DNA reads TGTGCCAGCAGCTTTCAGGGGACGGGTGGCTACACCTTC. Translated, it gives CASSFQGTGGYTF.

The chain links TRBV7-9 to TRBJ2-1, with D perhaps matching TRBD2 (5 bases). The V and J ends lost 1 base and 5 bases respectively, with 6 bases between them. Germline V gene sequence: CDR1 SEHNR, CDR2 FQNEAQ (reference sequence). The CDR3 covers 13 residues. DNA for the CDR3: TGTGCCAGCAGCTTAGTGAGGGACAATGAGCAGTTCTTC. It specifies CASSLVRDNEQFF.

V usage is TRBV9 and J usage is TRBJ2-5; 8 bases fit TRBD1. The CDR3 consists of 16 residues. Germline V gene lookup returns CDR1 SGDLS and CDR2 YYNGEE. V lost 5 bases to trimming and J lost 3 bases; unmatched junction nucleotides: 12. CDR3 in DNA: TGTGCCAGCAGTTCAAATTGGGACAGGTCCGAAGAGACCCAGTACTTC. Protein sequence: CASSSNWDRSEETQYF.

The V and J genes are TRBV7-9 and TRBJ1-1; maybe TRBD1 (6 bases). Looked up from germline, CDR1 is SEHNR and CDR2 is FQNEAQ (reference sequence). The CDR3 covers 14 residues. Deletions cut 5 bases from V and 5 bases from J, with 15 bases between. CDR3 coding DNA: TGTGCCAGCAGCAATGTACAGGGATCTACTGAAGCTTTCTTT. This sequence encodes CASSNVQGSTEAFF.

V usage is TRBV7-9 and J usage is TRBJ2-3, with 12 bases matching TRBD2. With 5 bases clipped from V and 2 bases from J, the junction kept 5 bases outside the gene matches. The CDR3 consists of 16 residues. Germline CDR1 reads SEHNR; CDR2 reads FQNEAQ (reference sequence). The CDR3 DNA reads as TGTGCCAGCAGCCCGCTAGCGGGAGGGGCCACAGATACGCAGTATTTT. It translates to CASSPLAGGATDTQYF. The full variable domain, with the rest looked up from reference TRBV7-9 and TRBJ2-3, is DTGVSQNPRHKITKRGQNVTFRCDPISEHNRLYWYRQTLGQGPEFLTYFQNEAQLEKSRLLSDRFSAERPKGSFSTLEIQRTEQGDSAMYLCASSPLAGGATDTQYFGPGTRLTVL.

This sequence joins TRBV5-5 and TRBJ2-7; maybe TRBD2 (6 bases). The CDR3 is 12 amino acids. Looked up from germline, CDR1 is SGHKS and CDR2 is YYEKEE (reference sequence). V was pared by 1 base and J by 7 bases, with 9 bases between. CDR3 sequence reads: CASSLLGREQYF. CDR3 sequence (DNA): TGTGCCAGCAGCTTGTTAGGGAGGGAGCAGTACTTC.

The V gene is TRBV9, the J gene TRBJ2-3; tentative D call: TRBD2 (6 bases). This CDR3 region has 14 residues. Trimming stripped 0 bases from V and 4 bases from J, with 9 bases between. CDR1 and CDR2 from the germline V gene are SGDLS and YYNGEE. The CDR3 region is CASSVDGGADTQYF. CDR3 bases: TGTGCCAGCAGCGTAGACGGGGGAGCAGATACGCAGTATTTT.

V and J are TRBV7-9 and TRBJ2-7; the match to TRBD2 covers 12 bases. This CDR3 spans 16 amino acids. Germline loops: CDR1 SEHNR, CDR2 FQNEAQ (reference sequence). V lost 4 bases and J lost 6; bases outside the gene matches: 10. CDR3 in DNA: TGTGCCAGCAGCTCCCCCTCGACTAGCGGGAGACCCGAGCAGTACTTC. Amino acids: CASSSPSTSGRPEQYF.

This clone has more than one count but fewer than ten. The rearrangement uses TRBV7-8 and TRBJ2-7; TRBD2 matches 8 bases. The CDR3 has 13 amino acids. Trimming at V came to 8 bases and at J to 1 base, leaving 4 bases not matched to a gene. The germline gives CDR1 SGHVS, CDR2 FQNEAQ. DNA of the CDR3: TGTGCCAGCCGGGGGGGCCTTTCCTACGAGCAGTACTTC. This sequence encodes CASRGGLSYEQYF.

The chain recombines TRBV27 with TRBJ2-7, with TRBD1 identical over 9 bases. The CDR3 sequence is 17 residues long. CDR1 is MNHEY and CDR2 is SMNVEV in the germline V gene (reference sequence). Trimming at V came to 2 bases and at J to 3 bases, leaving 11 bases not matched to a gene. CDR3 DNA: TGTGCCAGCAGTTTAGGGCCCGCGGGACAGGGCTTCTACGAGCAGTACTTC. Residues: CASSLGPAGQGFYEQYF.

J is TRBJ2-3 and V is TRBV30, with 8 bases fitting TRBD2. In germline, CDR1 is GTSNPN, CDR2 SVGIG (reference sequence). V shed 3 bases, J shed 3 bases, and the junction held 5 bases outside the gene matches. CDR3 size: 14 residues. This CDR3 reads CAWSVAGTTDTQYF. Here the CDR3 DNA reads TGTGCCTGGAGCGTAGCGGGAACAACAGATACGCAGTATTTT.

The CDR3 loop reads CASSVGSSYEQYF. DNA for the CDR3: TGTGCCAGCAGCGTAGGTAGCTCCTACGAGCAGTACTTC. The V call is TRBV9, the J call TRBJ2-7; no clear D. V was cut by 0 bases and J by 0 bases, with 4 bases left in between. Germline CDR1 and CDR2: SGDLS and YYNGEE. The length of the CDR3 is 13 residues. The variable domain in full, with the rest retrieved from reference TRBV9 and TRBJ2-7, is DSGVTQTPKHLITATGQRVTLRCSPRSGDLSVYWYQQSLDQGLQFLIQYYNGEERAKGNILERFSAQQFPDLHSELNLSSLELGDSALYFCASSVGSSYEQYFGPGTRLTVT.

The chain uses TRBV6-5 and TRBJ2-5; D ambiguous. The V end was cut by 2 bases, the J end by 5 bases, with 15 bases between. The CDR3 length is 15 residues. The V gene's germline CDR1 is MNHEY and CDR2 SVGAGI. For the CDR3, the DNA is TGTGCCAGCAGTTACATGGACCTCACTGGGGAGACCCAGTACTTC. Protein product: CASSYMDLTGETQYF.

The V gene is TRBV27, the J gene TRBJ2-7; possible D gene TRBD2, 5 bases. Germline V lookup: CDR1 MNHEY, CDR2 SMNVEV (reference sequence). V shed 6 bases and J shed 4 bases, with 13 bases lying between them. The CDR3 has 13 amino acids. Here the CDR3 DNA reads TGTGCCAGCAGACTAGATTGGGGATACGAGCAGTACTTC. Translation gives CASRLDWGYEQYF.